The 19 T cell receptor beta chains below come from one sample, sequenced in a study of vaccination and CD4 T cells after COVID-19. No antigen has been assigned to these receptors. Oncomine TCR Beta short-read sequencing was applied to DNA from cultured CD4+ T cells. MiXCR, applied by TCRdb to the PCR reads, yields one record per CDR3 protein. This table has 8,500 to 14,000 distinct CDR3 sequences, 44% appearing once. The treatment denotes: roughly 11-day PBMC culture with coronavirus spike peptide pools or control peptides (ViraFEST assay). Sequencing used CD4+ T cells from blood, cultured in vitro. These TCRs come from a human donor who had recovered from COVID-19.

This clonotype was seen a handful of times. The genes are TRBV2 and TRBJ2-5; D possibly corresponds to TRBD1 (7 bases). The germline CDR1 and CDR2 sequences are SNHLY and FYNNEI. The V gene lost 0 bases and the J gene lost 5 bases, with 13 bases spanning the gap. CDR3 length: 15 residues. CDR3 sequence: CASSEARAGGETQYF. CDR3 coding DNA: TGTGCCAGCAGTGAAGCGCGGGCAGGGGGGGAGACCCAGTACTTC.

This chain joins TRBV10-3 and TRBJ2-3; TRBD1 is a possible D gene (6 bases). The V end was cut by 3 bases, the J end by 9 bases, with 25 bases between. CDR1 is ENHRY and CDR2 is SYGVKD in the germline V gene. The CDR3 extends over 17 amino acids. The CDR3 DNA sequence: TGTGCCATCAGTGATAGAAGACAGGTGGGCCCTCGGGACACGCAGTATTTT. As protein: CAISDRRQVGPRDTQYF.

This clonotype occurred a few times. The rearrangement uses TRBV11-2 and TRBJ1-1; D might be TRBD1 (6 bases). CDR3 length: 13 residues. V lost 5 bases to trimming and J lost 1 base, with 8 bases between them. Per the germline V gene, CDR1 is SGHAT and CDR2 is FQNNGV. The CDR3 DNA sequence: TGTGCCAGCAGCATGGACAGGAACACTGAAGCTTTCTTT. This sequence encodes CASSMDRNTEAFF. Combining the CDR3 with reference TRBV11-2 and TRBJ1-1 gives the whole variable domain EAGVAQSPRYKIIEKRQSVAFWCNPISGHATLYWYQQILGQGPKLLIQFQNNGVVDDSQLPKDRFSAERLKGVDSTLKIQPAKLEDSAVYLCASSMDRNTEAFFGQGTRLTVV.

The chain couples TRBV7-2 to TRBJ2-2, with 8 bases matching TRBD1. The germline CDR1 and CDR2 sequences are SGHTA and FQGNSA. The CDR3 spans 18 residues. With 0 bases clipped from V and 1 base from J, the junction kept 7 bases outside the gene matches. CDR3: CASSLAPPGQGNTGELFF. CDR3 DNA sequence: TGTGCCAGCAGCTTAGCCCCCCCCGGACAGGGGAACACCGGGGAGCTGTTTTTT.

The genes are TRBV10-1 and TRBJ1-2, with D maybe TRBD1 (5 bases). This CDR3 is built from 13 residues. The germline CDR1 and CDR2 sequences are WNHNN and SYGVQD (reference sequence). The germline V and J ends were trimmed by 1 base and 4 bases, with 7 bases remaining between them. The CDR3: CASSEWGSYGYTF. Written as DNA, the CDR3 is TGCGCCAGCAGTGAGTGGGGCAGCTATGGCTACACCTTC.

The rearrangement links TRBV24-1 to TRBJ2-1, with TRBD1 matching over 9 bases. This CDR3 contains 18 residues. The J segment lost 8 bases and the V segment lost 3 bases, leaving 16 bases of the junction unmatched. Germline V lookup: CDR1 KGHDR, CDR2 SFDVKD. The CDR3 nucleotides are TGTGCCACCAGTGATAGGCCCCGACCGGGACAGGGTCGCGATGAGCAGTTCTTC. Its translation is CATSDRPRPGQGRDEQFF.

The sample holds a few counts of this clonotype. The chain combines TRBV6-2 or TRBV6-3 with TRBJ1-2; 9 bases align to TRBD1. CDR1 and CDR2 (germline): MNHEY, SVGEGT. After removal of 5 bases from V and 6 bases from J, the junction contained 7 bases not matched to a gene. CDR3 length equals 14 residues. CDR3 residues: CASSLSGTGNGYTF. Written as DNA, the CDR3 is TGTGCCAGCAGTCTTTCGGGGACAGGGAATGGCTACACCTTC.

This clonotype was picked up a small number of times. V usage is TRBV10-3 and J usage is TRBJ1-2; D is ambiguous. This CDR3 contains 14 residues. Trimming cost V 0 bases and J 6 bases, with 11 bases left between them. The germline V gene has CDR1 ENHRY and CDR2 SYGVKD. The chain's CDR3 is CAISESAGSDGYTF. For the CDR3, the DNA is TGTGCCATCAGTGAGTCGGCGGGGAGTGATGGCTACACCTTC.

V and J are TRBV19 and TRBJ2-3; 9 bases are shared with TRBD2. Germline assignment: CDR1 LNHDA and CDR2 SQIVND (reference sequence). The CDR3 is 15 residues long. J gave up 2 bases and V 5 bases, and 5 bases lay outside the gene matches. As DNA, the CDR3 is TGTGCCAGTAGTGCTAGCGGGGCCCCCACAGATACGCAGTATTTT. Its translation: CASSASGAPTDTQYF.

CDR3 DNA sequence: TGTGCCAGCAGTCCATTCGGCAGGGAAGTCTTCGGGACCCAGTACTTC. Encoded protein: CASSPFGREVFGTQYF. The rearrangement uses TRBV12-3 or TRBV12-4 and TRBJ2-5, with a tentative D call TRBD1 (5 bases). Trimming removed 5 bases from V and 7 bases from J, with 23 bases in between. This CDR3 comprises 16 residues.

The gene calls are TRBV10-2 and TRBJ1-4; no reliable D call. Per the germline V gene, CDR1 is WSHSY and CDR2 is SAAADI. Trimming left V 4 bases short and J 8 bases short, with 20 bases between. This CDR3 is 16 amino acids long. CDR3: CASSANRIRGKEKLFF. The CDR3 region has the DNA TGCGCCAGCAGTGCCAACCGGATCCGGGGAAAGGAAAAACTGTTTTTT.

The rearrangement links TRBV9 to TRBJ1-5; D gene unclear. The germline V gene has CDR1 SGDLS and CDR2 YYNGEE. The V and J ends lost 4 bases and 9 bases respectively, with 20 bases between them. The CDR3 runs 15 residues. CDR3 sequence (DNA): TGTGCCAGCAGCCCGACCGGGGATGTCCTGGGGCCCCAGCATTTT. It codes for CASSPTGDVLGPQHF. Full variable domain (outside the CDR3, taken from reference TRBV9 and TRBJ1-5): DSGVTQTPKHLITATGQRVTLRCSPRSGDLSVYWYQQSLDQGLQFLIQYYNGEERAKGNILERFSAQQFPDLHSELNLSSLELGDSALYFCASSPTGDVLGPQHFGDGTRLSIL.

For the CDR3, the DNA is TGTGCCAGCAGTGACGAAGACGGCGCTGATCCAGAGTCCTATAATTCACCCCTCCACTTT. Translation gives CASSDEDGADPESYNSPLHF. The chain combines TRBV6-1 with TRBJ1-6, with no clear D. Trimming cost V 3 bases and J 1 base, with 22 bases left between them. CDR3 length equals 20 residues. In germline, CDR1 is MNHNS, CDR2 SASEGT.

There are a few counts of this clonotype. The CDR3 reads CASSWAAFSYNSPLHF. The DNA for the CDR3 is TGTGCCAGCAGTTGGGCTGCTTTCTCCTATAATTCACCCCTCCACTTT. The chain has TRBV6-2 or TRBV6-3 and TRBJ1-6, with D unresolved. V was pared by 4 bases and J by 0 bases, with 10 bases between. The CDR3 runs 16 residues. Per the germline V gene, CDR1 is MNHEY and CDR2 is SVGEGT.

This clonotype turned up a few times. J is TRBJ1-1 and V is TRBV2, with D possibly TRBD1 on 5 matching bases. Germline assignment: CDR1 SNHLY and CDR2 FYNNEI. The CDR3 runs to 19 residues. Trimming cost V 3 bases and J 0 bases, with 23 bases left between them. The CDR3 sequence: CASSDDGSNRGPMNTEAFF. CDR3 sequence (DNA): TGTGCCAGCAGTGACGACGGGTCGAACCGGGGCCCTATGAACACTGAAGCTTTCTTT.

CDR3 coding DNA: TGTGCCAGCAGTTTAACCGCCCGGGAAGCTTTCTTT. This translates into CASSLTAREAFF. The rearrangement joins TRBV12-3 or TRBV12-4 to TRBJ1-1, with D hard to call. V dropped 2 bases and J dropped 8 bases, with 9 bases sitting between them. This CDR3 comprises 12 residues.

The chain has TRBV7-8 and TRBJ2-2; 10 bases align to TRBD2. The CDR3 spans 16 residues. V gave up 2 bases and J gave up 4 bases; unmatched junction bases: 4. Germline CDR1 is SGHVS and CDR2 is FQNEAQ. The CDR3 here is CASSLSGGAITGELFF. The CDR3 DNA sequence: TGTGCCAGCAGCTTAAGCGGGGGGGCTATCACCGGGGAGCTGTTTTTT.

This chain links TRBV6-5 with TRBJ1-2; D ambiguous. V was trimmed by 2 bases and J by 8 bases, leaving 12 bases between them. Germline CDR1 is MNHEY and CDR2 is SVGAGI. The CDR3 is 13 amino acids. This CDR3 is CASSYPAGGGYTF. CDR3 DNA: TGTGCCAGCAGTTACCCGGCAGGAGGGGGCTACACCTTC.

This clonotype was seen a few times. The chain is built from TRBV7-9 and TRBJ2-2, with 9 bases identical to TRBD1. After removal of 2 bases from V and 1 base from J, the junction contained 5 bases not matched to a gene. Germline assignment: CDR1 SEHNR and CDR2 FQNEAQ (reference sequence). The CDR3 is made up of 17 amino acids. The CDR3 reads CASSLLDRGVNTGELFF. In DNA form, the CDR3 reads TGTGCCAGCAGCTTACTCGACAGGGGGGTGAACACCGGGGAGCTGTTTTTT.